Listed here are 8 T cell receptor beta chains from one sample, sequenced in a study of PD-1 blockade in classical Hodgkin lymphoma. Measured with immunoSEQ multiplex PCR; TCRdb has only the in-frame clones, and not every one. The top ten clones hold 20% to 25% of a sample with around 91,000 clones, roughly nine tenths of them seen once. Autologous stem cell transplantation was followed by relapse in every patient, and brentuximab vedotin exposure varied. Material: peripheral blood mononuclear cells (PBMCs), obtained at baseline. The receptors originated from a human donor with classical Hodgkin lymphoma.

V is TRBV2 and J is TRBJ1-2; D not certain. CDR3 size: 10 residues. Per germline, CDR1 SNHLY and CDR2 FYNNEI. V lost 2 bases and J lost 7, with 2 bases in between. The CDR3 DNA follows: TGTGCCAGCAGTGAATTTGGCTACACCTTC. This codes for CASSEFGYTF. Full variable domain (remainder filled in from reference TRBV2 and TRBJ1-2): EPEVTQTPSHQVTQMGQEVILRCVPISNHLYFYWYRQILGQKVEFLVSFYNNEISEKSEIFDDQFSVERPDGSNFTLKIRSTKLEDSAMYFCASSEFGYTFGSGTRLTVV.

V and J are TRBV14 and TRBJ2-3; D remains unclear. V was cut by 5 bases and J by 4 bases, with 13 bases left in between. Germline CDR1 SGHDN, CDR2 FVKESK. The CDR3 has 14 amino acids. CDR3 loop: CASSSYSAADTQYF. In nucleotides, the CDR3 is TGTGCCAGCAGCTCCTACTCAGCAGCAGATACGCAGTATTTT.

The chain employs TRBV18 and TRBJ2-2; D might be TRBD1 (5 bases). Trimming took 1 base from V and 4 from J, leaving 10 bases between them. Per germline, CDR1 KGHSH and CDR2 LQKENI. This CDR3 is 15 amino acids long. CDR3 amino acids: CASSPLQGITGELFF. The CDR3 nucleotides read TGTGCCAGCTCACCACTCCAGGGTATCACCGGGGAGCTGTTTTTT.

The chain recombines TRBV5-6 with TRBJ1-1, with no clear D. This CDR3 is built from 14 residues. Per the germline V gene, CDR1 is SGHDT and CDR2 is YYEEEE. V dropped 2 bases and J dropped 4 bases, with 12 bases sitting between them. CDR3 sequence (DNA): TGTGCCAGCAGCTTTGGCGCAGTCGGCACTGAAGCTTTCTTT. Translating gives CASSFGAVGTEAFF.

CDR3 loop: CASTTTGGRISQPQHF. The CDR3, as DNA: TGTGCCAGTACTACTACAGGGGGCAGAATCAGTCAGCCCCAGCATTTT. V and J are TRBV19 and TRBJ1-5, with 9 nucleotides matching TRBD1. Germline V CDR1 and CDR2: LNHDA, SQIVND (reference sequence). Trimming cost V 7 bases and J 6 bases; bases outside gene matches: 13. This CDR3 has 16 residues.

The rearrangement links TRBV19 to TRBJ2-2; TRBD1 agrees at 9 bases. CDR1 LNHDA and CDR2 SQIVND come from the germline V gene (reference sequence). V lost 5 bases, J lost 5 bases, and 6 bases stayed unmatched. The CDR3 totals 15 residues. CDR3 protein: CASSPQTGGTGELFF. The CDR3 DNA reads TGTGCCAGTAGTCCCCAGACAGGGGGAACCGGGGAGCTGTTTTTT. The full variable domain, its missing parts supplied by reference TRBV19 and TRBJ2-2, is DGGITQSPKYLFRKEGQNVTLSCEQNLNHDAMYWYRQDPGQGLRLIYYSQIVNDFQKGDIAEGYSVSREKKESFPLTVTSAQKNPTAFYLCASSPQTGGTGELFFGEGSRLTVL.

This sequence joins TRBV5-1 and TRBJ1-1, with D possibly being TRBD1 (6 bases). This CDR3 has 14 amino acids. The germline CDR1 and CDR2 sequences are SGHRS and YFSETQ. V gave up 2 bases and J gave up 4 bases, with 12 bases separating them. The CDR3, as DNA: TGCGCCAGCAGCTTACAGGGAAAAGGCACTGAAGCTTTCTTT. Protein: CASSLQGKGTEAFF.

The J gene is TRBJ1-2, the V gene TRBV10-3; D call uncertain. CDR1 and CDR2 (germline): ENHRY, SYGVKD. V was cut by 3 bases and J by 2 bases, with 4 bases left in between. This CDR3 contains 12 residues. CDR3: CAISEQNYGYTF. In DNA form, the CDR3 reads TGTGCCATCAGTGAACAGAACTATGGCTACACCTTC.